These 25 T cell receptor beta chains came from one sample sequenced in a study of blood T cell repertoires in COVID-19. Sequenced by immunoSEQ multiplex PCR; TCRdb stores in-frame clones only, minus some. The data show roughly 270,000 clones, roughly 85% seen once. Specimen: PBMCs or T cells enriched from blood (not recorded which). All receptors derive from a woman between 45 and 65 years old who had recovered from COVID-19.

This clone was observed a few times. The V gene is TRBV28, the J gene TRBJ1-4, with a weak D call TRBD1 (6 bases). CDR1 and CDR2 from the germline V gene are MDHEN and SYDVKM. Between the trimmed V and J ends, which lost 0 bases and 5 bases, there was a span of 10 bases. The CDR3 runs 15 residues. The CDR3 nucleotides read TGTGCCAGCAGTTTATGGACAGGCGGGAATGAAAAACTGTTTTTT. Translated, it gives CASSLWTGGNEKLFF.

This clone showed up just a few times. The rearrangement joins TRBV24-1 to TRBJ2-1; 8 positions agree with TRBD2. V lost 5 bases to trimming and J lost 7 bases; unmatched junction nucleotides: 3. The CDR3 runs 13 residues. Looked up from germline, CDR1 is KGHDR and CDR2 is SFDVKD. DNA of the CDR3: TGTGCCACCAGTGCTAGCGGGTTTAATGAGCAGTTCTTC. Translation gives CATSASGFNEQFF.

The chain links TRBV29-1 to TRBJ2-1; 10 bases match TRBD1. Germline-derived CDR1 and CDR2 are SQVTM and ANQGSEA. This CDR3 comprises 14 residues. V dropped 2 bases and J dropped 8; count of bases not matched to a gene: 6. The CDR3 protein is CSVETGQGTDEQFF. CDR3 DNA: TGCAGCGTTGAAACGGGACAGGGGACGGATGAGCAGTTCTTC.

The chain carries TRBV11-3 and TRBJ1-5; D gene ambiguous. CDR3 length: 12 amino acids. V was pared by 3 bases and J by 16 bases, with 16 bases between. CDR1 is SGHNT, CDR2 YENEEA, per germline. The CDR3 spells CASSLSGIGVHF. As DNA, the CDR3 is TGTGCCAGCAGCTTGTCGGGGATCGGGGTACATTTT.

The chain employs TRBV7-9 and TRBJ1-2, with TRBD1 as a possible D gene (6 bases). Trimming took off 5 bases at V and 0 bases at J, with 16 bases between the two ends. The CDR3 is 16 amino acids. CDR1 is SEHNR, CDR2 FQNEAQ, per germline (reference sequence). CDR3 bases: TGTGCCAGCAGCCCCGGACAGCTTCTAGCTAACTATGGCTACACCTTC. Translating it yields CASSPGQLLANYGYTF.

This rearrangement joins TRBV2 to TRBJ1-4, with D possibly matching TRBD1 (5 bases). Germline-derived CDR1 and CDR2 are SNHLY and FYNNEI. Trimming pared 6 bases from V and 3 bases from J, leaving 14 bases between. This CDR3 is built from 15 residues. The CDR3 bases are TGTGCCAGCAGGATTGATGGGGCTTCTAATGAAAAACTGTTTTTT. Protein: CASRIDGASNEKLFF.

This chain joins TRBV7-2 and TRBJ2-7; the D gene is possibly TRBD1 (6 bases). The germline gives CDR1 SGHTA, CDR2 FQGNSA. Trimming took off 4 bases at V and 2 bases at J, with 9 bases between the two ends. This CDR3 is 13 amino acids long. The chain's CDR3 is CASSSGTTYEQYF. In DNA, the CDR3 is TGTGCCAGCAGCTCCGGGACAACCTACGAGCAGTACTTC.

On this clone itself: Other DNA sequences in this specimen translate into the identical CDR3. The chain links TRBV2 to TRBJ2-3; TRBD2 matches at 8 bases. This CDR3 spans 14 amino acids. The germline gives CDR1 SNHLY, CDR2 FYNNEI. The junction had 1 base not matched to a gene; V was cut back by 4 bases and J by 1 base. The CDR3 spells CASSVLAGTDTQYF. The CDR3 nucleotides read TGTGCCAGCAGTGTACTAGCGGGCACAGATACGCAGTATTTT.

This clone was seen a few times. The rearrangement joins TRBV14 to TRBJ2-6; D is perhaps TRBD2 (6 bases). This CDR3 contains 16 residues. Germline-derived CDR1 and CDR2 are SGHDN and FVKESK. Trimming took 4 bases from V and 1 from J, leaving 11 bases between them. The CDR3 spells CASSPGGFSGANVLTF. Here the CDR3 DNA reads TGTGCCAGCAGCCCCGGGGGTTTTTCTGGGGCCAACGTCCTGACTTTC.

This clone was picked up one time. This sequence joins TRBV12-3 or TRBV12-4 and TRBJ1-5; possible D gene TRBD1, 6 bases. Trimming removed 8 bases at V and 9 bases at J, with 14 bases between. The CDR3 totals 12 residues. The CDR3: CASQSRGLPQHF. The CDR3 DNA follows: TGTGCCAGCCAATCCAGGGGTCTGCCCCAGCATTTT.

The chain uses TRBV5-1 and TRBJ1-3; D gene unclear. Per germline, CDR1 SGHRS and CDR2 YFSETQ. V gave up 0 bases and J gave up 1 base, with 8 bases separating them. The CDR3 runs to 15 residues. CDR3 sequence (DNA): TGCGCCAGCAGCTTGGTCACGGGATCTGGAAACACCATATATTTT. Protein sequence: CASSLVTGSGNTIYF.

The chain has TRBV7-9 and TRBJ1-4; TRBD1 matches 7 bases. The CDR3 length is 15 residues. Germline V lookup: CDR1 SEHNR, CDR2 FQNEAQ (reference sequence). Germline trimming cut 5 bases from V and 5 bases from J; bases unmatched to any gene: 8. The DNA for the CDR3 is TGTGCCAGCAGCGGGATACAGGGGTCGAATGAAAAACTGTTTTTT. As protein: CASSGIQGSNEKLFF.

V and J are TRBV2 and TRBJ2-1; D is perhaps TRBD2 (5 bases). Germline CDR1 reads SNHLY; CDR2 reads FYNNEI. The ends were cut back, 1 base at V and 8 bases at J, with 15 bases in the middle. CDR3 length: 15 amino acids. CDR3 residues: CASSEDSGMADEQFF. In DNA, the CDR3 is TGTGCCAGCAGTGAAGACTCGGGGATGGCCGATGAGCAGTTCTTC.

The V and J genes are TRBV11-1 and TRBJ1-1; D is undetermined. V was trimmed by 4 bases and J by 0 bases, leaving 6 bases between them. Per the germline V gene, CDR1 is SGHAT and CDR2 is FQDESV (reference sequence). This CDR3 has 13 residues. The CDR3 nucleotides are TGTGCCAGCAGCTCTGAGATGAACACTGAAGCTTTCTTT. It specifies CASSSEMNTEAFF.

The chain carries TRBV6-2 or TRBV6-3 and TRBJ1-2, with D possibly matching TRBD1 (5 bases). This CDR3 contains 13 residues. Germline CDR1 reads MNHEY; CDR2 reads SVGEGT. V was clipped by 6 bases and J by 6 bases, with 14 bases between them. The CDR3 DNA sequence: TGTGCCAGCAGCGACCAGGGAAGAGATGGCTACACCTTC. It is translated as CASSDQGRDGYTF.

This chain connects TRBV5-6 to TRBJ2-6; the D gene is possibly TRBD2 (6 bases). Trimming removed 4 bases at V and 1 base at J, with 9 bases between. CDR3 length equals 15 residues. CDR1 SGHDT and CDR2 YYEEEE come from the germline V gene. CDR3 residues: CASSRGRSGANVLTF. CDR3 bases: TGTGCCAGCAGCCGGGGGAGATCTGGGGCCAACGTCCTGACTTTC.

The chain combines TRBV11-3 with TRBJ2-3; D might be TRBD2 (5 bases). V lost 3 bases and J 3 bases, leaving 13 bases between the germline ends. This CDR3 region has 15 residues. CDR1 and CDR2 (germline): SGHNT, YENEEA. CDR3 nucleotide sequence: TGTGCCAGCAGCTTTATGGGAGAACGGACAGATACGCAGTATTTT. Its protein is CASSFMGERTDTQYF. The full variable domain, rest sourced from reference TRBV11-3 and TRBJ2-3, is EAGVVQSPRYKIIEKKQPVAFWCNPISGHNTLYWYLQNLGQGPELLIRYENEEAVDDSQLPKDRFSAERLKGVDSTLKIQPAELGDSAVYLCASSFMGERTDTQYFGPGTRLTVL.

This clone has only one observation. The chain recombines TRBV19 with TRBJ1-4; 7 positions match TRBD1. This CDR3 comprises 16 residues. Germline loops: CDR1 LNHDA, CDR2 SQIVND (reference sequence). V shed 5 bases and J 7 bases; nucleotides not matched to a gene: 13. DNA of the CDR3: TGTGCCAGTAGTCTACAGGGGAGCGGCAACAGTGAAAAACTGTTTTTT. It encodes CASSLQGSGNSEKLFF.

This chain connects TRBV4-1 to TRBJ1-6; the match to TRBD1 covers 9 bases. The CDR3 is 16 residues long. Germline V lookup: CDR1 MGHRA, CDR2 YSYEKL. With V trimmed by 4 bases and J by 10 bases, 11 bases remained unmatched. CDR3 sequence reads: CASSRVQGAVGSPLHF. The CDR3 nucleotides read TGCGCCAGCAGCCGCGTACAGGGGGCCGTGGGATCACCCCTCCACTTT.

This chain connects TRBV9 to TRBJ2-2; 8 bases line up with TRBD1. Looked up from germline, CDR1 is SGDLS and CDR2 is YYNGEE. CDR3 length: 17 residues. Losses at the gene ends were 2 bases for V and 6 bases for J; bases not matched to a gene: 12. The CDR3 spells CASSVSSGGGVSGELFF. The CDR3 DNA sequence: TGTGCCAGCAGCGTTTCTTCAGGGGGCGGTGTTTCCGGGGAGCTGTTTTTT. The full variable domain, completed using reference TRBV9 and TRBJ2-2, is DSGVTQTPKHLITATGQRVTLRCSPRSGDLSVYWYQQSLDQGLQFLIQYYNGEERAKGNILERFSAQQFPDLHSELNLSSLELGDSALYFCASSVSSGGGVSGELFFGEGSRLTVL.

The chain joins TRBV28 to TRBJ1-1; the D gene is possibly TRBD1 (5 bases). Between the trimmed V and J ends, which lost 2 bases and 6 bases, there was a span of 22 bases. Germline V gene lookup returns CDR1 MDHEN and CDR2 SYDVKM. CDR3 length: 17 amino acids. The CDR3 here is CASSLLSGGGIFAEAFF. DNA of the CDR3: TGTGCCAGCAGTTTACTCTCGGGTGGGGGGATCTTCGCTGAAGCTTTCTTT.

The chain combines TRBV30 with TRBJ2-2; TRBD1 agrees at 10 bases. Per germline, CDR1 GTSNPN and CDR2 SVGIG (reference sequence). The CDR3 is 14 residues long. V lost 7 bases, J lost 6 bases, and 8 bases stayed unmatched. CDR3: CALGQGVIAGELFF. CDR3 DNA sequence: TGTGCCTTAGGACAGGGGGTTATTGCCGGGGAGCTGTTTTTT. Full variable domain (rest looked up from reference TRBV30 and TRBJ2-2): SQTIHQWPATLVQPVGSPLSLECTVEGTSNPNLYWYRQAAGRGLQLLFYSVGIGQISSEVPQNLSASRPQDRQFILSSKKLLLSDSGFYLCALGQGVIAGELFFGEGSRLTVL.

The rearrangement links TRBV9 to TRBJ2-1; 10 nucleotides align to TRBD2. The germline V gene encodes CDR1 SGDLS and CDR2 YYNGEE. This CDR3 is built from 15 residues. V trimming: 3 bases; J trimming: 4 bases; junction bases outside the gene matches: 4. The CDR3 spells CASSAGTSAYNEQFF. DNA for the CDR3: TGTGCCAGCAGCGCGGGGACTAGCGCGTACAATGAGCAGTTCTTC.

The chain employs TRBV12-5 and TRBJ1-5; 7 bases are shared with TRBD1. The CDR3 has 14 residues. Per the germline V gene, CDR1 is LGHNT and CDR2 is FRNRAP. With 6 bases clipped from V and 6 bases from J, the junction kept 8 bases outside the gene matches. The CDR3 here is CASGGDRVGQPQHF. The CDR3 DNA follows: TGTGCTAGTGGGGGAGACAGGGTCGGTCAGCCCCAGCATTTT. Filled out from reference TRBV12-5 and TRBJ1-5, the complete variable domain reads DARVTQTPRHKVTEMGQEVTMRCQPILGHNTVFWYRQTMMQGLELLAYFRNRAPLDDSGMPKDRFSAEMPDATLATLKIQPSEPRDSAVYFCASGGDRVGQPQHFGDGTRLSIL.

This rearrangement joins TRBV11-2 to TRBJ2-3; 9 bases are shared with TRBD2. Germline V gives CDR1 SGHAT, CDR2 FQNNGV. The CDR3 spans 16 residues. J was trimmed by 6 bases and V by 1 base; bases with no gene match: 8. The CDR3 bases are TGTGCCAGCAGCTTAGTGAGCGGGGGGCCGAGCGATACGCAGTATTTT. Translation: CASSLVSGGPSDTQYF.